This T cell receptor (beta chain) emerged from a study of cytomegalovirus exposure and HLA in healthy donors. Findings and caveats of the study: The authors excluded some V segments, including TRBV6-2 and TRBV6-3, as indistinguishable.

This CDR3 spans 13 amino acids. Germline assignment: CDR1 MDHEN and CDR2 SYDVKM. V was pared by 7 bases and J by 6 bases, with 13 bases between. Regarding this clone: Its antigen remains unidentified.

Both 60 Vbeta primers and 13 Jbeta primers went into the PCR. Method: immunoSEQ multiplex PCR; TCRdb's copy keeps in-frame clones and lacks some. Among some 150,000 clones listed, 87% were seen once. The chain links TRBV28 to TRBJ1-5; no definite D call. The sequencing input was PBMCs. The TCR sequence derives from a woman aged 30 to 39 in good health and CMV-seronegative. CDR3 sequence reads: CASTTSGGQPQHF. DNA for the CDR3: TGTGCCAGCACCACCTCCGGCGGTCAGCCCCAGCATTTT.